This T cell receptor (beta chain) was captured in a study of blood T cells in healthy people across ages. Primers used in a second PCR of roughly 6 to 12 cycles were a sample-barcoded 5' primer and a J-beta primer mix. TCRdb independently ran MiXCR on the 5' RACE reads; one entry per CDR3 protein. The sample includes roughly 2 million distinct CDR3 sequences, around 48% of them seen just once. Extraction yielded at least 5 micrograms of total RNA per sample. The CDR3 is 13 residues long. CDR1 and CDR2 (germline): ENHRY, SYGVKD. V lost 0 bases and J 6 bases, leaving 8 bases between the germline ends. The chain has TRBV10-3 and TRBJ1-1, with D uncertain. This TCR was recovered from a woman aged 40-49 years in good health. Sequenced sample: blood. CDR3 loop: CAISESYGAEAFF. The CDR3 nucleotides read TGTGCCATCAGTGAGTCTTACGGGGCTGAAGCTTTCTTT.